What follows are 22 T cell receptor beta chains derived from one specimen sequenced in a study of blood T cells in healthy people across ages. Primers used in a second PCR of about 6 to 12 cycles were a sample-barcoded 5' primer and a J-beta primer mix. MiXCR, applied by TCRdb to the 5' RACE reads, yields one record per CDR3 protein. The data show 600,000 or so distinct CDR3 sequences, roughly 31% seen once. The sample comprised blood. The source of these receptors is a woman of 80 years or more in good health.

This clonotype was counted a few times. The chain uses TRBV21-1 and TRBJ2-6; no check of the table's D call, TRBD1, against the DNA was made. TRBV21-1 is a known pseudogene. CDR3 length: 16 residues. CDR3 coding DNA: TGTGCCAGCAGCAAAAAACAGGGGGCCTGGGCCAACGTCCTGACTTTC. Translating it yields CASSKKQGAWANVLTF.

This clonotype has just one count. The chain couples TRBV6-5 to TRBJ2-7; D uncertain. Germline values: CDR1 MNHEY, CDR2 SVGAGI. The CDR3 extends over 15 amino acids. V lost 7 bases and J 5 bases, leaving 21 bases between the germline ends. In nucleotides, the CDR3 is TGTGCCAGCACCCGAGGCGGACCGAAGGGCAACGAGCAGTACTTC. This translates into CASTRGGPKGNEQYF.

This clonotype was seen a few times. The chain has TRBV10-3 and TRBJ2-2; 7 nucleotides align to TRBD1. With V trimmed by 7 bases and J by 6 bases, 11 bases remained unmatched. The length of the CDR3 is 15 residues. Germline values: CDR1 ENHRY, CDR2 SYGVKD. The DNA of the CDR3 is TGTGCCATCACTAGAACACAGGGGCCCCCCGGGGAGCTGTTTTTT. Amino acid sequence: CAITRTQGPPGELFF.

This clonotype was seen at least ten times. This may come from a read error, since a much larger clone is one base off. The chain combines TRBV11-3 with TRBJ2-7, with TRBD1 matching 7 bases. Unmatched junction bases numbered 3, after V lost 1 base and J lost 3 bases. Germline CDR1 reads SGHNT; CDR2 reads YENEEA. There are 14 residues in the CDR3. The CDR3 DNA reads as TGTGCCAGCAGCTTAGGGGGACAGAACTACGAGCAGTACTTC. It codes for CASSLGGQNYEQYF. The entire variable domain, with the rest obtained from reference TRBV11-3 and TRBJ2-7, is as follows: EAGVVQSPRYKIIEKKQPVAFWCNPISGHNTLYWYLQNLGQGPELLIRYENEEAVDDSQLPKDRFSAERLKGVDSTLKIQPAELGDSAVYLCASSLGGQNYEQYFGPGTRLTVT.

The chain links TRBV2 to TRBJ2-7; TRBD1 matches at 7 bases. Germline CDR1 is SNHLY and CDR2 is FYNNEI. The J segment lost 7 bases and the V segment lost 7 bases, leaving 16 bases of the junction unmatched. The CDR3 has 15 residues. CDR3 residues: CASTEGQSHYNEQYF. DNA for the CDR3: TGTGCCAGCACAGAGGGACAGAGTCACTACAATGAGCAGTACTTC. Variable domain in full (rest from reference TRBV2 and TRBJ2-7): EPEVTQTPSHQVTQMGQEVILRCVPISNHLYFYWYRQILGQKVEFLVSFYNNEISEKSEIFDDQFSVERPDGSNFTLKIRSTKLEDSAMYFCASTEGQSHYNEQYFGPGTRLTVT.

On this clonotype: This may be a read error, as it is one base from a much larger clone. V and J are TRBV7-9 and TRBJ2-5; TRBD2 matches 7 bases. The last part of the DNA fits TRBJ2-7 better; the J call may be wrong. There are 19 residues in the CDR3. In germline, CDR1 is SEHNR, CDR2 FQNEAQ (reference sequence). The CDR3 reads CASSLVQSTRQGGTYEQYF. The DNA of the CDR3 is TGTGCCAGCAGCTTAGTGCAGAGTACTAGGCAGGGAGGGACCTACGAGCAGTACTTC.

This clonotype was detected only a few times. A clone one base away is much larger, so this may be a read error. V gene TRBV5-1 combines with J gene TRBJ2-4; 13 nucleotides match TRBD2. V gave up 6 bases and J gave up 15 bases; unmatched junction bases: 12. The CDR3 is 14 residues long. The germline V gene encodes CDR1 SGHRS and CDR2 YFSETQ. The CDR3 coding sequence is TGCGCCAGCAACTTAATGACTAGCGGGGGGCACCGGTACTTC. This gives the protein CASNLMTSGGHRYF.

This clonotype was picked up a small number of times. The J gene is TRBJ2-7, the V gene TRBV5-1, with 11 bases fitting TRBD2. CDR1 is SGHRS and CDR2 is YFSETQ in the germline V gene. CDR3 length equals 16 residues. J was trimmed by 7 bases and V by 4 bases; bases with no gene match: 13. Here the CDR3 DNA reads TGCGCCAGCAGCAGGGAACCGGGACTAGCGGCCAATGAGCAGTACTTC. Its protein product is CASSREPGLAANEQYF. Filled out from reference TRBV5-1 and TRBJ2-7, the complete variable domain reads KAGVTQTPRYLIKTRGQQVTLSCSPISGHRSVSWYQQTPGQGLQFLFEYFSETQRNKGNFPGRFSGRQFSNSRSEMNVSTLELGDSALYLCASSREPGLAANEQYFGPGTRLTVT.

This chain uses TRBV7-2 with TRBJ1-2, with 7 nucleotides matching TRBD1. There are 15 residues in the CDR3. Germline V gene data show CDR1 as SGHTA and CDR2 as FQGNSA. J was trimmed by 4 bases and V by 1 base; bases with no gene match: 6. As DNA, the CDR3 is TGTGCCAGCAGCTTAGGGGCAGGGGGGACCTATGGCTACACCTTC. The encoded protein is CASSLGAGGTYGYTF.

A note on this clonotype: The junction differs from germline at one of its ends, possibly a read error. The chain joins TRBV6-6 to TRBJ2-7, with D unclear. This CDR3 is 14 amino acids long. CDR1 is MNHNY, CDR2 SVGAGI, per germline (reference sequence). The CDR3 region is CVGSMLIPPYGQYF. CDR3 DNA sequence: TGTGTCGGCAGTATGTTGATTCCCCCTTACGGGCAGTACTTC.

The V gene is TRBV12-3 or TRBV12-4, the J gene TRBJ2-3; 13 nucleotides agree with TRBD2. There are 16 residues in the CDR3. After removal of 6 bases from V and 15 bases from J, the junction contained 18 bases not matched to a gene. Here the CDR3 DNA reads TGTGCCAGCAGCCGTAGGACTAGCGGGAGAGGGGATACGGAATATTTT. Its translation: CASSRRTSGRGDTEYF.

On this clonotype itself: A single base separates this from a much larger clone, so it may be a read error. The chain is built from TRBV3-1 and TRBJ2-5, with D possibly TRBD1 on 5 matching bases. Germline V gene data show CDR1 as LGHDT and CDR2 as YNNKEL (reference sequence). This CDR3 contains 15 residues. V lost 0 bases, J lost 4 bases, and 12 bases lay in between. This chain's CDR3 is CASSQDLRRAETQYF. As DNA, the CDR3 is TGTGCCAGCAGCCAAGATCTACGCAGGGCAGAGACCCAGTACTTC.

About this clonotype: A much larger clone lies one base from this, so it may be a read error. The CDR3 carries no conserved terminal phenylalanine or tryptophan, so it likely arises from a read error. The chain is built from TRBV7-2 and TRBJ2-5; D is possibly TRBD1 (6 bases). The J call may be faulty, since TRBJ2-7 better matches the DNA end. The CDR3 totals 13 residues. The germline V gene encodes CDR1 SGHTA and CDR2 FQGNSA. In DNA form, the CDR3 reads TGTGCCAGCAGCCGGACAGACTACTACGAGCAGTACTGC. It codes for CASSRTDYYEQYC.

J is TRBJ1-2 and V is TRBV7-2; no reliable D call. Germline loops: CDR1 SGHTA, CDR2 FQGNSA. The CDR3 runs to 14 residues. The germline V and J ends were trimmed by 2 bases and 5 bases, with 12 bases remaining between them. This CDR3 reads CASSLTPDRYGYTF. CDR3 DNA sequence: TGTGCCAGCAGCTTAACCCCTGACCGGTATGGCTACACCTTC.

This rearrangement joins TRBV30 to TRBJ2-2, with D perhaps TRBD1 (6 bases). The germline CDR1 and CDR2 sequences are GTSNPN and SVGIG (reference sequence). Trimming shortened V by 3 bases and J by 8 bases, and 19 bases separated the two germline ends. The CDR3 runs to 15 residues. CDR3 sequence: CAWSNMGARGGELFF. CDR3 nucleotides: TGTGCCTGGAGCAATATGGGGGCCCGGGGAGGGGAGCTGTTTTTT.

This clonotype was seen a handful of times. A much larger clone differs by one base, so this may be a read error. This chain links TRBV6-6 with TRBJ2-7; TRBD1 might be the D (6 bases). The CDR3 totals 15 residues. From germline, CDR1 is MNHNY and CDR2 SVGAGI (reference sequence). Trimming cost V 10 bases and J 7 bases, with 26 bases left between them. CDR3 in DNA: TGTGCCACCGAAGTTGGGGGCCCGCTTTACAATGAGCAGTACTTC. Translation gives CATEVGGPLYNEQYF.

V usage is TRBV20-1 and J usage is TRBJ2-5; no clear D. CDR3 size: 13 residues. Germline CDR1 is DFQATT and CDR2 is SNEGSKA (reference sequence). V was pared by 3 bases and J by 0 bases, with 8 bases between. The CDR3 nucleotides read TGCAGTGCTAGCAGGACGGACCAAGAGACCCAGTACTTC. It specifies CSASRTDQETQYF.

The chain joins TRBV3-1 to TRBJ1-6; TRBD1 matches at 10 bases. Germline assignment: CDR1 LGHDT and CDR2 YNNKEL (reference sequence). The length of the CDR3 is 15 residues. J was trimmed by 9 bases and V by 4 bases; bases with no gene match: 6. CDR3 residues: CASSLRDRGGSPLHF. Here the CDR3 DNA reads TGTGCCAGCAGCCTTCGGGACAGGGGCGGTTCACCCCTCCACTTT. Looking up the rest from reference TRBV3-1 and TRBJ1-6 gives the full variable domain: DTAVSQTPKYLVTQMGNDKSIKCEQNLGHDTMYWYKQDSKKFLKIMFSYNNKELIINETVPNRFSPKSPDKAHLNLHINSLELGDSAVYFCASSLRDRGGSPLHFGNGTRLTVT.

This chain uses TRBV7-9 with TRBJ2-1, with 8 positions matching TRBD2. The CDR3 is 15 amino acids. V lost 6 bases, J lost 7 bases, and 11 bases stayed unmatched. Germline V gene data show CDR1 as SEHNR and CDR2 as FQNEAQ (reference sequence). The CDR3 protein is CASRPPGLDTNEQFF. The CDR3 bases are TGTGCCAGCAGGCCCCCGGGACTAGATACAAATGAGCAGTTCTTC. The whole variable domain, remainder taken from reference TRBV7-9 and TRBJ2-1, is DTGVSQNPRHKITKRGQNVTFRCDPISEHNRLYWYRQTLGQGPEFLTYFQNEAQLEKSRLLSDRFSAERPKGSFSTLEIQRTEQGDSAMYLCASRPPGLDTNEQFFGPGTRLTVL.

The chain has TRBV5-1 and TRBJ2-1; the match to TRBD2 covers 9 bases. The CDR3 extends over 15 amino acids. V gave up 4 bases and J gave up 5 bases; unmatched junction bases: 7. The V gene's germline CDR1 is SGHRS and CDR2 YFSETQ. Here the CDR3 reads CASSLTGTSHNEQFF. The CDR3 bases are TGCGCCAGCAGCCTAACCGGGACTAGCCACAATGAGCAGTTCTTC.

V usage is TRBV5-5 and J usage is TRBJ2-7; D unclear. The CDR3 runs 15 residues. CDR1 and CDR2 from the germline V gene are SGHKS and YYEKEE (reference sequence). V shed 6 bases and J shed 4 bases, with 20 bases lying between them. The CDR3 sequence is CASNSASFRDYEQYF. In nucleotides, the CDR3 is TGTGCCAGCAACTCAGCTTCTTTTAGGGATTACGAGCAGTACTTC.

Concerning this clonotype itself: A much more abundant neighbour one base away suggests this may be a read error. The conserved closing phenylalanine or tryptophan is absent in this CDR3, likely reflecting a read error. The chain couples TRBV7-2 to TRBJ1-4; D uncertain. V was shortened by 5 bases and J by 5 bases, with 18 bases between the two germline ends. CDR1 and CDR2 (germline): SGHTA, FQGNSA. This CDR3 region has 16 residues. CDR3 in amino acids: CASSPTTTRRNEKLFL. In nucleotides, the CDR3 is TGTGCCAGCAGCCCAACGACTACAAGGCGGAATGAAAAACTGTTTTTG.